This note documents a single T cell receptor (beta chain) sequence. This record comes from a study of identifying expanded T cells in peripheral blood. Sequenced by immunoSEQ multiplex PCR; TCRdb stores in-frame clones only, minus some. The table lists approximately 83,000 clones, about 85% of them singletons. V was clipped by 3 bases and J by 11 bases, with 23 bases between them. Germline values: CDR1 MGHRA, CDR2 YSYEKL. The CDR3 is made up of 17 amino acids. This chain connects TRBV4-1 to TRBJ1-6, with a tentative D call TRBD1 (5 bases). The sample was blood. The TCR originated in a person between 18 and 69 years old in good health. CDR3: CASSHLPVRGVGTPLHF. The CDR3, as DNA: TGCGCCAGCAGCCACCTCCCTGTCCGGGGGGTTGGGACACCCCTCCACTTT.